The rows below give T cell receptor beta chains drawn from one sample of a study of Graves' ophthalmopathy and Graves' hyperthyroidism. TCRdb analysed the multiplex PCR reads with MiXCR anew, one entry per CDR3 protein. The table has 650,000 to 900,000 distinct CDR3 sequences, 35% to 50% seen once; the top ten hold approximately 46%. The material sequenced was peripheral blood. The receptors originated from an adult man with Graves' ophthalmopathy. Each CDR3 is given with its conserved first and last residue. Each record gives: J gene, V gene, clone size, D gene, CDR3 DNA, CDR3 protein. The D gene is left open where the match is weak. Size is stated for part of the rows, as once, few or many counts, or as a class when the clone is expanded.

TRBJ1-2	TRBV11-1	.	.	TGTGCCAGCAGCCCACAGACCGGGACGGCGCTTAATTATGGCTACACCTTC	CASSPQTGTALNYGYTF
TRBJ1-2	TRBV20-1	many	.	TGCAGTGCTAGATACAGGGACGAAGGCTACACCTTC	CSARYRDEGYTF
TRBJ2-5	TRBV7-9	.	.	TGTGCCAGCAGTTCCGCAGGGGACTCCAGGGAGACCCAGTACTTC	CASSSAGDSRETQYF
TRBJ1-4	TRBV7-9	.	.	TGTGCCAGCAGCTTGGCGCCTCGTAATGAAAAACTGTTTTTT	CASSLAPRNEKLFF
TRBJ2-5	TRBV6-1	few	.	TGTGCCAGCAGCGGACCAACGGGGCAGGGGACCCAGTACTTC	CASSGPTGQGTQYF
TRBJ1-4	TRBV7-6	.	.	TGTGCCAGCAGCTTGGGAGAGGGCGCAACTAATGAAAAACTGTTTTTT	CASSLGEGATNEKLFF
TRBJ2-7	TRBV10-3	.	TRBD1	TGTGCCAGCAGGCTATCCGGACAGGGGGCCTACGAGCAGTACTTC	CASRLSGQGAYEQYF
TRBJ2-7	TRBV6-5	.	TRBD1	TGTGCCAGCAGTTCCGGGACAGGGTCAGCCTACGAGCAGTACTTC	CASSSGTGSAYEQYF
TRBJ2-7	TRBV29-1	.	TRBD1	TGCAGCGTTCGGACAGGGGAAGGGAGGCACTTCTACGAGCAGTACTTC	CSVRTGEGRHFYEQYF
TRBJ2-7	TRBV20-1	.	.	TGCAGTGCTGAGGCACAGAAAAACTCCTACGAGCAGTACTTC	CSAEAQKNSYEQYF
TRBJ1-5	TRBV20-1	.	.	TGCAGTGGCAGACCGCCGGGACACACCGCAGCCTTCAATCAGCCCCAGCATTTT	CSGRPPGHTAAFNQPQHF
TRBJ1-1	TRBV19	many	.	TGTGCCAGTACCTATGGGCGCACTGAAGCTTTCTTT	CASTYGRTEAFF
TRBJ1-1	TRBV6-2/TRBV6-3	.	.	TGTGCCAGCAGTTACTTAGCGGGGCGGACAGTGATGAACACTGAAGCTTTCTTT	CASSYLAGRTVMNTEAFF
TRBJ1-6	TRBV9	.	.	TGTGCCAGCAGCGTAAACTTCTATAATTCACCCCTCCACTTT	CASSVNFYNSPLHF
TRBJ2-5	TRBV9	many	TRBD2	TGTGCCAGCGGGAGACTAGCGGGAGAAGAGACCCAGTACTTC	CASGRLAGEETQYF
TRBJ2-7	TRBV20-1	.	.	TGCAGTGCAAAACCGGGATTCGGCGCCTACGAGCAGTACTTC	CSAKPGFGAYEQYF
TRBJ2-7	TRBV2	many	TRBD2	TGTGCCAGCAGTAAAAAAGGGCTTGGGACTACGAACGAGCAGTACTTC	CASSKKGLGTTNEQYF
TRBJ1-2	TRBV7-9	.	.	TGTGCCAGCAGCCTTAGCGGGACGGGGGGCTACACCTTC	CASSLSGTGGYTF
TRBJ2-6	TRBV15	.	.	TGTGCCACCAGCAGCTGGGCCCCCTCTGGGGCCAACGTCCTGACTTTC	CATSSWAPSGANVLTF
TRBJ2-1	TRBV7-8	.	.	TGTGCCAGCACCCAGGGGGGGGCGGCAGGTCGACACAATGAGCAGTTCTTC	CASTQGGAAGRHNEQFF
TRBJ1-5	TRBV9	.	.	TGTGCCAGCAGCCGAACAGGAGGGTATAGCAATCAGCCCCAGCATTTT	CASSRTGGYSNQPQHF
TRBJ1-5	TRBV24-1	few	.	TGTGCCAGCAGCTTTAACCAGGGAAGCCAGCCCCAGCATTTT	CASSFNQGSQPQHF
TRBJ1-1	TRBV29-1	.	.	TGCAGCGTTGAGTTGGGGGGCGCGTTCACTGAAGCTTTCTTT	CSVELGGAFTEAFF
TRBJ1-1	TRBV9	few	.	TGTGCCAGCAGCCCCGGGGCGTTAATGAACACTGAAGCTTTCTTT	CASSPGALMNTEAFF
TRBJ1-2	TRBV10-3	.	.	TGTGCCATCACGGACGACAGGAGGGGTTCCTATGGCTACACCTTC	CAITDDRRGSYGYTF
TRBJ2-5	TRBV12-3/TRBV12-4	.	.	TGTGCCAGCAGTTTAATTTCGGGGGACGAGACCCAGTACTTC	CASSLISGDETQYF
TRBJ2-7	TRBV7-9	many	TRBD1	TGTGCCAGCAGCAGGGACAGCTCCTACGAGCAGTACTTC	CASSRDSSYEQYF
TRBJ2-5	TRBV11-2	.	TRBD2	TGTGCCAGCAGCCAATCGACGGGAGGGCCTGAGACCCAGTACTTC	CASSQSTGGPETQYF
TRBJ2-5	TRBV24-1	many	.	TGTGCCACCGGAGATTCAGAGACCCAGTACTTC	CATGDSETQYF
TRBJ2-1	TRBV29-1	.	TRBD1	TGCAGCGTTGACGGGACAGGGGGGTTCGATGAGCAGTTCTTC	CSVDGTGGFDEQFF
TRBJ1-4	TRBV7-9	many	.	TGTGCCAGCAGCGCAGTTGCAACTAATGAAAAACTGTTTTTT	CASSAVATNEKLFF
TRBJ1-6	TRBV10-1	many	.	TGCGCCAGCAGTGAGTCGGATAATTCACCCCTCCACTTT	CASSESDNSPLHF
TRBJ2-6	TRBV7-9	many	TRBD1	TGTGCCAGCAGCTCATCACCGGGACAGGTGAACTCTGGGGCCAACGTCCTGACTTTC	CASSSSPGQVNSGANVLTF
TRBJ1-2	TRBV12-3/TRBV12-4	.	TRBD1	TGTGCCAGCACTCACCCGACGACAGGGCGGGTTGGGGGCTACACCTTC	CASTHPTTGRVGGYTF
TRBJ2-5	TRBV19	few	.	TGTGCCAGTAGTATAGCTGGGGGACCTTCGTACCAAGAGACCCAGTACTTC	CASSIAGGPSYQETQYF
TRBJ2-5	TRBV12-3/TRBV12-4	.	TRBD2	TGTGCCAGCAGCCTAGCGGACCCGCGGGAGACCCAGTACTTC	CASSLADPRETQYF
TRBJ2-7	TRBV20-1	few	.	TGCAGTGCTGGCAAGGACCGTTACGAGCAGTACTTC	CSAGKDRYEQYF
TRBJ2-2	TRBV4-2	.	.	TGTGCCAGCAGCTCAGAGCCTGCGGGCACCGGGGAGCTGTTTTTT	CASSSEPAGTGELFF